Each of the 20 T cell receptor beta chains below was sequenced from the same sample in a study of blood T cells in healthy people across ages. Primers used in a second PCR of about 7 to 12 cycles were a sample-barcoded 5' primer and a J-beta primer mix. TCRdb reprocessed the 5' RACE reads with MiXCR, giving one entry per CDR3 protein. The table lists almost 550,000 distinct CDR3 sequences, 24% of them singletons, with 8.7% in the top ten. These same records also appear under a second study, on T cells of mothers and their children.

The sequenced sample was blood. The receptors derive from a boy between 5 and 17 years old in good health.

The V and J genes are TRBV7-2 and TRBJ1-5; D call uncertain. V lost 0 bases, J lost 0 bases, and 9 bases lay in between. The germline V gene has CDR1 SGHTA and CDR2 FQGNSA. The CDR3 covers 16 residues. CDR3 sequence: CASSLAVGNSNQPQHF. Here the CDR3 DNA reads TGTGCCAGCAGCTTAGCGGTGGGGAATAGCAATCAGCCCCAGCATTTT.

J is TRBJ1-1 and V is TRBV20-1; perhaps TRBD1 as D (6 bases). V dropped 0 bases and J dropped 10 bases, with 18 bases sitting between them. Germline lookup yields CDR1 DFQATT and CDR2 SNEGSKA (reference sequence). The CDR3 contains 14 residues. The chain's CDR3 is CSARDQAGAFRAFF. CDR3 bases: TGCAGTGCTAGAGATCAGGCAGGGGCATTCAGAGCTTTCTTT.

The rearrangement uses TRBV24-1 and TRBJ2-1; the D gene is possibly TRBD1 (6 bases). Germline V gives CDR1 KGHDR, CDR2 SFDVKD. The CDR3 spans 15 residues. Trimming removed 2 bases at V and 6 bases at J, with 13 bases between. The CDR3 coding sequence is TGTGCCACCAGTGATTCCATCAGGGGAACCAATGAGCAGTTCTTC. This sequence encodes CATSDSIRGTNEQFF.

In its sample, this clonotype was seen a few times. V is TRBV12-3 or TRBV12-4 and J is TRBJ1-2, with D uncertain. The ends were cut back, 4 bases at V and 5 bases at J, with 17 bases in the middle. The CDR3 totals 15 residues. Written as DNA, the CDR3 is TGTGCCAGCAGTTCCCCTCCGGGGTTGGCGTATGGCTACACCTTC. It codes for CASSSPPGLAYGYTF.

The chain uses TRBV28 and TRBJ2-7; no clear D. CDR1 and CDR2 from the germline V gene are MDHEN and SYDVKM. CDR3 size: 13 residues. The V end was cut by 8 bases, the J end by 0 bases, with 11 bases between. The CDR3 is CASHERSSYEQYF. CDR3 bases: TGTGCCAGCCACGAACGGAGCTCCTACGAGCAGTACTTC.

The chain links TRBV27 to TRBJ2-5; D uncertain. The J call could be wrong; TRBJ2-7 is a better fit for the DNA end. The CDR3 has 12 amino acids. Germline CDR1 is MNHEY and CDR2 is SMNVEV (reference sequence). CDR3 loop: CASMGGSYEQYF. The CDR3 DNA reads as TGTGCCAGCATGGGTGGTTCCTACGAGCAGTACTTC.

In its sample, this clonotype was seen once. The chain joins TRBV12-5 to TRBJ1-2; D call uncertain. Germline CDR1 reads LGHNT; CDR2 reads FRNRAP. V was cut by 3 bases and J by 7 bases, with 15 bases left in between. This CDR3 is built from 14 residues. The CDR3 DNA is TGTGCTAGTGGTTTCGGCGGGTCGGTGCTTGGCTACACCTTC. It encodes CASGFGGSVLGYTF.

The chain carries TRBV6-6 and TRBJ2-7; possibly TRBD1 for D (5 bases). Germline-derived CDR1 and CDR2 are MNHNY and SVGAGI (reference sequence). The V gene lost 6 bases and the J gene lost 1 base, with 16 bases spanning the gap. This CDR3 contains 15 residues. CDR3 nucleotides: TGTGCCAGCAGCTATCAAGGAGACAGTTCCTACGAGCAGTACTTC. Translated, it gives CASSYQGDSSYEQYF.

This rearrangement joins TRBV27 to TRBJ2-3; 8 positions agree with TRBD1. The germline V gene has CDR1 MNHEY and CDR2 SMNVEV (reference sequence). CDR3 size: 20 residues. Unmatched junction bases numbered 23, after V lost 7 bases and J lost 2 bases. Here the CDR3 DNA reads TGTGCCAGCAAGAAGACCCCCGTTGGCGGATGGGGACAGGTCACAGATACGCAGTATTTT. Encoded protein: CASKKTPVGGWGQVTDTQYF.

The CDR3: CASRPTSGGTSTDTQYF. The CDR3 nucleotides read TGTGCCAGCAGGCCGACTAGCGGGGGGACTAGCACAGATACGCAGTATTTT. This chain joins TRBV7-2 and TRBJ2-3; 13 nucleotides match TRBD2. The germline V gene encodes CDR1 SGHTA and CDR2 FQGNSA. Germline trimming cut 6 bases from V and 0 bases from J; bases unmatched to any gene: 6. The CDR3 covers 17 residues.

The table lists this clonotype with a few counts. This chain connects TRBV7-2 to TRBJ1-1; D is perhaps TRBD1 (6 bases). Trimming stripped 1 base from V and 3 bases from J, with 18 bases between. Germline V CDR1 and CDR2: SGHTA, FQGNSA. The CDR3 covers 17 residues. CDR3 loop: CASSLVAGDGLDTEAFF. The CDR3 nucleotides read TGTGCCAGCAGCTTAGTTGCAGGGGACGGGCTTGACACTGAAGCTTTCTTT.

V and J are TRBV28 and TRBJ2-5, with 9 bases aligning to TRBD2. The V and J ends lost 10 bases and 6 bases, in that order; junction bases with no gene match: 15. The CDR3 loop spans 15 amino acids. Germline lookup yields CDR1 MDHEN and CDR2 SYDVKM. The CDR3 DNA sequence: TGTGCCACCTCTCGGGGCGGGGGGGCCACTAAGACCCAGTACTTC. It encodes CATSRGGGATKTQYF.

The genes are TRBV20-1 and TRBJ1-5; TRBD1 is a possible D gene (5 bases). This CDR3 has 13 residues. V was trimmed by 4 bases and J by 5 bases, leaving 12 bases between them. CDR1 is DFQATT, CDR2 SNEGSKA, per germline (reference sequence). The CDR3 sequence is CSAIGDLHQPQHF. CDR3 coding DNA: TGCAGTGCTATAGGGGACCTCCATCAGCCCCAGCATTTT.

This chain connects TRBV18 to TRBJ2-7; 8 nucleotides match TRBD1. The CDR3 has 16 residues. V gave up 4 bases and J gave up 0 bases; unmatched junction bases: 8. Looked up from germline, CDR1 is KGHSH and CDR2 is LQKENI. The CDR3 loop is CASSLTPGQASYEQYF. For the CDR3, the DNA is TGTGCCAGCTCACTTACACCGGGACAGGCCTCCTACGAGCAGTACTTC.

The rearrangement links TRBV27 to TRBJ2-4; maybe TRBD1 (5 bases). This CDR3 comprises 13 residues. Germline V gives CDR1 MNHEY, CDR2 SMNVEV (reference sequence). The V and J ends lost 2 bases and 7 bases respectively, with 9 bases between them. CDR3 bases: TGTGCCAGCAGTTTAAGGCCAGGGAACATTCAGTACTTC. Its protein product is CASSLRPGNIQYF.

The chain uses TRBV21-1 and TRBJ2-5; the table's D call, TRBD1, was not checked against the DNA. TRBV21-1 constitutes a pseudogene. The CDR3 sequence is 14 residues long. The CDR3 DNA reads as TGTGCCAGCAGCACCAACAGGGTCGGCGAGACCCAGTACTTC. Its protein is CASSTNRVGETQYF.

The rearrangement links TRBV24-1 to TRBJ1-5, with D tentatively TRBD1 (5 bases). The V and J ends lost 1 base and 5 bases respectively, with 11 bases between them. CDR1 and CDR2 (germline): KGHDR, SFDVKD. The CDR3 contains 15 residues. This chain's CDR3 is CATSDLGVGYQPQHF. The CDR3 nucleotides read TGTGCCACCAGTGATTTAGGGGTCGGATATCAGCCCCAGCATTTT.

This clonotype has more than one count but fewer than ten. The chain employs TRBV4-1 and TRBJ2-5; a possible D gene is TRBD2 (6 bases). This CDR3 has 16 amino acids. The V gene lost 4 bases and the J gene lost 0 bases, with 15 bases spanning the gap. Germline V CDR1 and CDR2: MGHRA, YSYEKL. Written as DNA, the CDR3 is TGCGCCAGCAGCCTCACCGCGGCGGGACACCAAGAGACCCAGTACTTC. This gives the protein CASSLTAAGHQETQYF.

CDR3 sequence reads: CASSKRIYGYTF. CDR3 nucleotides: TGTGCCAGCTCGAAAAGGATCTATGGCTACACCTTC. The chain employs TRBV28 and TRBJ1-2; D unclear. V was clipped by 8 bases and J by 4 bases, with 11 bases between them. The CDR3 is 12 residues long. Germline V gene sequence: CDR1 MDHEN, CDR2 SYDVKM.

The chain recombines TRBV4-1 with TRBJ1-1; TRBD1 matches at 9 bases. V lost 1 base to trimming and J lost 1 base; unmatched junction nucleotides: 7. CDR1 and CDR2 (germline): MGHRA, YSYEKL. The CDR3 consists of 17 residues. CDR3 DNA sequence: TGCGCCAGCAGCCAAGGGGTGGAGACAGGGGGGAACACTGAAGCTTTCTTT. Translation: CASSQGVETGGNTEAFF.